A single sample is the source of the 9 T cell receptor beta chains below, sequenced in a study of blood T cell repertoires in COVID-19. Sequencing used immunoSEQ multiplex PCR; TCRdb keeps in-frame clones, though not all of them. The sample lists approximately 15,000 clones; about 89% were seen once. The sequenced material came from peripheral blood. The receptors originated from a human donor in a cohort sampled during active COVID-19.

This rearrangement joins TRBV7-9 to TRBJ2-6; 9 bases are shared with TRBD1. CDR3 length: 17 amino acids. V lost 5 bases to trimming and J lost 4 bases; unmatched junction nucleotides: 9. Per the germline V gene, CDR1 is SEHNR and CDR2 is FQNEAQ (reference sequence). CDR3 loop: CASSRTGVSSGANVLTF. The CDR3 DNA is TGTGCCAGCAGCCGGACAGGGGTCTCCTCCGGGGCCAACGTCCTGACTTTC.

The V and J genes are TRBV1 and TRBJ2-2; the table's D gene call, TRBD2, was not cross checked with the DNA. TRBV1 counts as a pseudogene. CDR3 size: 15 residues. CDR3 coding DNA: TGCACCAGCAGCCAAGGAGCGTCGAACACCGGGGAGCTGTTTTTT. The encoded protein is CTSSQGASNTGELFF.

This rearrangement joins TRBV19 to TRBJ1-5, with TRBD1 identical over 10 bases. The CDR3 contains 15 residues. Germline CDR1 is LNHDA and CDR2 is SQIVND (reference sequence). J was trimmed by 5 bases and V by 6 bases; bases with no gene match: 7. In DNA form, the CDR3 reads TGTGCCAGTAGCCGGGACAGGGGAGGGTATCAGCCCCAGCATTTT. Protein: CASSRDRGGYQPQHF.

This chain uses TRBV7-9 with TRBJ2-5, with a weak D call TRBD2 (5 bases). The V end was cut by 5 bases, the J end by 1 base, with 11 bases between. CDR3 length: 14 amino acids. The germline CDR1 and CDR2 sequences are SEHNR and FQNEAQ (reference sequence). Here the CDR3 reads CASSLGVGQETQYF. For the CDR3, the DNA is TGTGCCAGCAGCCTCGGGGTTGGCCAAGAGACCCAGTACTTC.

V gene TRBV5-6 combines with J gene TRBJ1-4; 7 nucleotides line up with TRBD1. The CDR3 length is 15 residues. The V segment lost 3 bases and the J segment 7 bases; nucleotides outside the gene matches: 9. The V gene's germline CDR1 is SGHDT and CDR2 YYEEEE. CDR3: CASSYSTGTREKLFF. The DNA of the CDR3 is TGTGCCAGCAGCTACTCGACAGGGACGCGTGAAAAACTGTTTTTT.

The V gene is TRBV7-9, the J gene TRBJ1-1, with D uncertain. Trimming removed 5 bases from V and 3 bases from J, with 4 bases in between. This CDR3 is built from 11 residues. Germline CDR1 is SEHNR and CDR2 is FQNEAQ (reference sequence). Here the CDR3 reads CASSQYTEAFF. DNA of the CDR3: TGTGCCAGCAGCCAATACACTGAAGCTTTCTTT. The full variable domain, its missing parts supplied by reference TRBV7-9 and TRBJ1-1, is DTGVSQNPRHKITKRGQNVTFRCDPISEHNRLYWYRQTLGQGPEFLTYFQNEAQLEKSRLLSDRFSAERPKGSFSTLEIQRTEQGDSAMYLCASSQYTEAFFGQGTRLTVV.

The chain is built from TRBV7-8 and TRBJ2-1; 11 nucleotides line up with TRBD2. The ends lost 5 bases at V and 2 bases at J; junction bases unmatched: 5. The CDR3 is made up of 16 amino acids. CDR1 is SGHVS and CDR2 is FQNEAQ in the germline V gene. The CDR3 DNA reads TGTGCCAGCAGCCCCGGGACTAGCGGAGCCTACAATGAGCAGTTCTTC. Encoded protein: CASSPGTSGAYNEQFF.

The chain has TRBV9 and TRBJ1-2; D perhaps matches TRBD1 (6 bases). Germline CDR1 and CDR2: SGDLS and YYNGEE. The length of the CDR3 is 17 residues. V was pared by 3 bases and J by 0 bases, with 18 bases between. The CDR3 region is CASSATGTLTPNYGYTF. The CDR3 DNA reads TGTGCCAGCAGCGCAACAGGGACCTTAACCCCTAACTATGGCTACACCTTC.

This sequence joins TRBV29-1 and TRBJ2-5; TRBD1 matches 7 bases. Germline V gene sequence: CDR1 SQVTM, CDR2 ANQGSEA. After removal of 4 bases from V and 1 base from J, the junction contained 3 bases not matched to a gene. The CDR3 length is 13 residues. The DNA of the CDR3 is TGCAGCGTTGTGGCAGGGGGCCAAGAGACCCAGTACTTC. It encodes CSVVAGGQETQYF.